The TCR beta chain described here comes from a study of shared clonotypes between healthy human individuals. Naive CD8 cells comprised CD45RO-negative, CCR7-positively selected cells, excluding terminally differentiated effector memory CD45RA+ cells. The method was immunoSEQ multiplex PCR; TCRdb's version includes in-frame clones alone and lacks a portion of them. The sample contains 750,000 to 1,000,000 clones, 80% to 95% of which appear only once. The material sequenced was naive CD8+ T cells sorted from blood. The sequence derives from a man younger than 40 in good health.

The CDR3 reads CAWEFLAGEAQYF. CDR3 sequence (DNA): TGTGCCTGGGAATTTCTAGCGGGTGAGGCGCAGTACTTC. The chain employs TRBV30 and TRBJ2-7, with TRBD2 matching over 8 bases. This CDR3 contains 13 residues. Trimming took 5 bases from V and 9 from J; bases not matched to a gene: 12. Germline CDR1 and CDR2: GTSNPN and SVGIG (reference sequence).